A single TCR beta chain is shown here with its context. As yet, its antigen is unknown. This sample is part of a study of cytomegalovirus exposure and HLA in healthy donors. Study-level information: Within the Caucasian-associated ancestry cluster were around 81% of the roughly 360 genotyped donors.

Study observations and caveats: Sequencing artifact likely explains a cluster of highly shared sequence variants. Some V segments could not be told apart, so they were left out, TRBV6-2 and TRBV6-3 among them. The authors listed around 150 TCR beta chains as cytomegalovirus-associated.

Per germline, CDR1 PRHDT and CDR2 FYEKMQ (reference sequence). Trimming removed 2 bases from V and 3 bases from J; junction bases left unmatched: 2. The CDR3 consists of 14 residues. Vbeta (60) and Jbeta (13) primers were used in the PCR. TCRdb's copy holds only in-frame clones and misses some; the assay was immunoSEQ multiplex PCR. This sample has some 150,000 clones, with 60% to 85% found just once. This sequence was found in a man aged 25-40 years in good health and CMV-seropositive. The source material was PBMCs. V is TRBV13 and J is TRBJ2-5; TRBD1 matches at 8 bases. The CDR3 DNA sequence: TGTGCCAGCAGCTTACAGGGGGCTAAAGAGACCCAGTACTTC. Amino acids: CASSLQGAKETQYF.